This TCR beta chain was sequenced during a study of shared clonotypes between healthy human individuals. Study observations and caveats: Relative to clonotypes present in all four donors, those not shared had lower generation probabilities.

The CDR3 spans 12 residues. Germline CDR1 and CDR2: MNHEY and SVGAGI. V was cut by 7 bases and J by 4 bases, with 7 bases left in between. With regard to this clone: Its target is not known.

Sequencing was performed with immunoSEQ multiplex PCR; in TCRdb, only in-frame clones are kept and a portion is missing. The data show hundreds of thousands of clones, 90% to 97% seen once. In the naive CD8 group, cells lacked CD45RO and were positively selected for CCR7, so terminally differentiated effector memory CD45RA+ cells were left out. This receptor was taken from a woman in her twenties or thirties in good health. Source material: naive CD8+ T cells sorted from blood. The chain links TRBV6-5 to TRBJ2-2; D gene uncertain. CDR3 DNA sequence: TGTGCCAGCAACCCCCCCACCGGGGAGCTGTTTTTT. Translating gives CASNPPTGELFF.